This T cell receptor beta chain came from a study of blood T cell repertoires in COVID-19. Study-wide background: PBMCs, B-cell-depleted T cells, or T cells were the source of the cDNA or gDNA that made up the material.

TCRdb's table, derived via immunoSEQ multiplex PCR, lists solely in-frame clones and lacks some. Here the sample spans 12,000 to 15,000 clones, roughly 89% being singletons. Trimming at V came to 4 bases and at J to 5 bases, leaving 7 bases not matched to a gene. The CDR3 is 14 residues long. The germline CDR1 and CDR2 sequences are SGHNT and YYREEE (reference sequence). The clonotype comes from a human donor in a cohort sampled during active COVID-19. The material sequenced was peripheral blood. This chain uses TRBV5-4 with TRBJ2-5, with 8 bases identical to TRBD2. The CDR3 DNA follows: TGTGCCAGCAGCCCGGAATCGGGAGGGGAGACCCAGTACTTC. Its protein is CASSPESGGETQYF.